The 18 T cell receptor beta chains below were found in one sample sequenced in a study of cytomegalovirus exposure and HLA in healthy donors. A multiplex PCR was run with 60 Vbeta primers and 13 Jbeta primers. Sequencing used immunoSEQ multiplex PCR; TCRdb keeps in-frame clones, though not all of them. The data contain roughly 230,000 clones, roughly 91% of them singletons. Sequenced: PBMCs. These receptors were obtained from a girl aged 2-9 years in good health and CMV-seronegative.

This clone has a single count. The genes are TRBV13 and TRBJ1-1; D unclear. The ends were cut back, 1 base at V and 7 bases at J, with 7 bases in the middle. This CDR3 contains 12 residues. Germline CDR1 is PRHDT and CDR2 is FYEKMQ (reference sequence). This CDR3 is CASSLATFEAFF. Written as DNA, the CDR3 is TGTGCCAGCAGCTTAGCTACCTTTGAAGCTTTCTTT.

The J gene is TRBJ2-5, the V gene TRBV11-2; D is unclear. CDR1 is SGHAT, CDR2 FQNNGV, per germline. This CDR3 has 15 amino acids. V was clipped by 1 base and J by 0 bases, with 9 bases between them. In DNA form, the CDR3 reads TGTGCCAGCAGCTTAGGCCACGGAGACCAAGAGACCCAGTACTTC. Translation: CASSLGHGDQETQYF.

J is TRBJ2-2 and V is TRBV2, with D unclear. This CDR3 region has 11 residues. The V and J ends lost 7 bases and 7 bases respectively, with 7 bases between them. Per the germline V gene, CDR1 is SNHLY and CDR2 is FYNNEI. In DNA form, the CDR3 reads TGTGCCAGCACTAGAGTCGGGGAGCTGTTTTTT. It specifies CASTRVGELFF.

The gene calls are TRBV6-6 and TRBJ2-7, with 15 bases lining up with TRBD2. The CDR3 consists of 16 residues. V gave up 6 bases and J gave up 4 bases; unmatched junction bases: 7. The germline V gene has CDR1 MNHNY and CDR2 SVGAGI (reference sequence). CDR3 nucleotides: TGTGCCAGCAGCTTCGGACTAGCGGGGGGGCAATACGAGCAGTACTTC. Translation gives CASSFGLAGGQYEQYF.

CDR3 amino acids: CASSPLLGAGEYYEQYF. In DNA, the CDR3 is TGCGCCAGCAGCCCCCTTCTTGGAGCGGGAGAATACTACGAGCAGTACTTC. The chain couples TRBV5-1 to TRBJ2-7, with 8 bases identical to TRBD2. Germline-derived CDR1 and CDR2 are SGHRS and YFSETQ. The ends lost 4 bases at V and 3 bases at J; junction bases unmatched: 15. The CDR3 is 17 amino acids.

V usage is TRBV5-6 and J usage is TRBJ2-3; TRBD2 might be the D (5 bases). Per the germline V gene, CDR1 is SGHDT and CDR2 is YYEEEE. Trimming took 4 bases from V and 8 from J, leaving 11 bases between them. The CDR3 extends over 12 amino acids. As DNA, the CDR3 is TGTGCCAGCAGCCTAGCATCTGGTACGCAGTATTTT. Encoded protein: CASSLASGTQYF.

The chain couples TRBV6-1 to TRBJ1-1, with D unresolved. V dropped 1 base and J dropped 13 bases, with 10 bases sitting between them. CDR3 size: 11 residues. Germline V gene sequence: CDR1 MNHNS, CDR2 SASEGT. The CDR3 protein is CASSEELSVFF. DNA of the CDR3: TGTGCCAGCAGTGAAGAGTTGTCGGTTTTCTTT.

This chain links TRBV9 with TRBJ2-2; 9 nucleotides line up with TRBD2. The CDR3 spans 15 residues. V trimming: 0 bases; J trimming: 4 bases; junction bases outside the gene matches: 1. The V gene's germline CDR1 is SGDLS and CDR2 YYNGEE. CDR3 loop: CASSVASGATGELFF. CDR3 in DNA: TGTGCCAGCAGCGTAGCTAGCGGGGCCACCGGGGAGCTGTTTTTT.

In nucleotides, the CDR3 is TGTGCCAGCAGCTTTCCCGGGGGAATGGAGCAGTACTTC. Translated: CASSFPGGMEQYF. The genes are TRBV7-8 and TRBJ2-7; a weak D match, TRBD2 (6 bases). There are 13 residues in the CDR3. Germline CDR1 SGHVS, CDR2 FQNEAQ. Trimming took off 3 bases at V and 7 bases at J, with 13 bases between the two ends.

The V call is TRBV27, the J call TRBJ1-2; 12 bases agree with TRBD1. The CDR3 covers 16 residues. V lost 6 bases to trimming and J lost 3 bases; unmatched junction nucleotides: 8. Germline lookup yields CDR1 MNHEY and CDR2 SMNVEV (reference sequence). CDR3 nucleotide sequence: TGTGCCAGCAGAACGGGGACAGGGGGCGACGACTATGGCTACACCTTC. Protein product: CASRTGTGGDDYGYTF.

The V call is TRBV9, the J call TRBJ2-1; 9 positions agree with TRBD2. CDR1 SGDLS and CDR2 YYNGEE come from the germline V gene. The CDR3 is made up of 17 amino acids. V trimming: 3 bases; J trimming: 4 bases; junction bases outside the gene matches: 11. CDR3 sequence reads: CASSDSGSSLEYNEQFF. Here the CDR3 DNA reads TGTGCCAGCAGCGATAGCGGGAGCTCACTCGAATACAATGAGCAGTTCTTC. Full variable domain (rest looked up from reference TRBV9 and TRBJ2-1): DSGVTQTPKHLITATGQRVTLRCSPRSGDLSVYWYQQSLDQGLQFLIQYYNGEERAKGNILERFSAQQFPDLHSELNLSSLELGDSALYFCASSDSGSSLEYNEQFFGPGTRLTVL.

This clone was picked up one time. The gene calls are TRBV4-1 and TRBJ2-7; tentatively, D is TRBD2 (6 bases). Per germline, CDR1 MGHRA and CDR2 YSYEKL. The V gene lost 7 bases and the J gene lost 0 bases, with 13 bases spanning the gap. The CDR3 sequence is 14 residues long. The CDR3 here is CASMPGLNSYEQYF. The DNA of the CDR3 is TGCGCCAGCATGCCGGGACTGAACTCCTACGAGCAGTACTTC.

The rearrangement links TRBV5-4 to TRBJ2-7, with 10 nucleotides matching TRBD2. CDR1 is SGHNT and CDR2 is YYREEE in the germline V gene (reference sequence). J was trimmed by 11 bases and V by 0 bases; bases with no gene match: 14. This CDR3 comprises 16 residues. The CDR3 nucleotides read TGTGCCAGCAGCTTGGGAGAGGGTAGCGGGGGGCCAATCAAGTACTTC. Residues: CASSLGEGSGGPIKYF. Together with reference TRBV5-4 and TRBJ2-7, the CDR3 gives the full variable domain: ETGVTQSPTHLIKTRGQQVTLRCSSQSGHNTVSWYQQALGQGPQFIFQYYREEENGRGNFPPRFSGLQFPNYSSELNVNALELDDSALYLCASSLGEGSGGPIKYFGPGTRLTVT.

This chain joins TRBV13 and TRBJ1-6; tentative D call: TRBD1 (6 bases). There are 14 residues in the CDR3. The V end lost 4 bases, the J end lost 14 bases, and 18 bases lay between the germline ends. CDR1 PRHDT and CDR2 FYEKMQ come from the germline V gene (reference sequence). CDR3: CASSYTGSKITLHF. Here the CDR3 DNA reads TGTGCCAGCAGCTACACAGGGTCCAAGATCACCCTCCACTTT.

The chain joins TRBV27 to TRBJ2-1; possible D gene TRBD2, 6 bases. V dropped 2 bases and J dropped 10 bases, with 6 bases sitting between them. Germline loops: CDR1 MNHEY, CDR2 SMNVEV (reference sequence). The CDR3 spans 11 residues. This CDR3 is CASSLGLEQFF. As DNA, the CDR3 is TGTGCCAGCAGTTTAGGACTAGAGCAGTTCTTC.

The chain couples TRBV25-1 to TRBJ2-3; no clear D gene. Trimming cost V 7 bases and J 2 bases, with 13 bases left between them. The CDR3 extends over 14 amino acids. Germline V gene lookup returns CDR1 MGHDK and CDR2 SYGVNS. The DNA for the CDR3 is TGTGCCAGCACTATAGGCAGGTTCACAGATACGCAGTATTTT. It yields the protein CASTIGRFTDTQYF.

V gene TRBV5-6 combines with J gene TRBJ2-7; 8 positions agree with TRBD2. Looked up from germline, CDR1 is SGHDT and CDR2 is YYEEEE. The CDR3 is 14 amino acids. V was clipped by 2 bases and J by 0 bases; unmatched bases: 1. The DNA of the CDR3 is TGTGCCAGCAGCTTAAGCGGGAGCTCCTACGAGCAGTACTTC. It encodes CASSLSGSSYEQYF.

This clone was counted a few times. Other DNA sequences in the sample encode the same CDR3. The CDR3 sequence is CASSYSTPSGPYEQYF. The DNA for the CDR3 is TGTGCCAGCAGTTACTCGACCCCATCAGGCCCCTACGAGCAGTACTTC. This chain joins TRBV6-5 and TRBJ2-7; D is uncertain. CDR1 and CDR2 (germline): MNHEY, SVGAGI. This CDR3 is built from 16 residues. V was shortened by 0 bases and J by 2 bases, with 14 bases between the two germline ends.